The rows below give T cell receptor beta chains drawn from one sample of a study of blood T cell repertoires in COVID-19. Method: immunoSEQ multiplex PCR; TCRdb's copy keeps in-frame clones and lacks some. Seen here are nearly 85,000 clones, around 82% observed once, and the top ten hold over 15%. The specimen was peripheral blood. All receptors come from a woman aged 55-69 years with acute or convalescent COVID-19. The CDR3 runs from the conserved cysteine through the conserved F or W. Some rows mark clone size as missing; the rest say once, few, many or name a class of expanded clone.

v_call,clone_size,j_call,cdr3_aa
TRBV7-2,-,TRBJ2-2,CASSQQGLNTGELFF
TRBV15,-,TRBJ1-1,CATSRPGSMNTEAFF
TRBV2,-,TRBJ2-1,CASVVGTSGYNEQFF
TRBV15,-,TRBJ2-5,CATLSGGLGETQYF
TRBV30,once,TRBJ1-4,CAWNRDRGYEKLFF
TRBV5-4,-,TRBJ1-5,CGGDQPQHF
TRBV20-1,-,TRBJ1-3,CSASISGNGNTIYF
TRBV9,-,TRBJ2-1,CASSVVAAGEQFF
TRBV29-1,-,TRBJ2-5,CSVSPGTGKETQYF
TRBV9,-,TRBJ2-7,CASSVDLTSGTYEQYF
TRBV9,-,TRBJ2-5,CASSAPGLAGGETQYF
TRBV12-5,-,TRBJ1-1,CASVGQQNTEAFF
TRBV5-1,few,TRBJ2-5,CASSLLGGAETQYF
TRBV28,once,TRBJ2-2,CASSLEGDRELFF
TRBV6-5,-,TRBJ2-7,CASRDPGQGTYEQYF
TRBV11-2,-,TRBJ2-5,CASQAGGPWETQYF
TRBV6-5,few,TRBJ1-2,CASGRAGLNYGYTF
TRBV5-1,-,TRBJ1-6,CASSATTGSSYNSPLHF
TRBV30,-,TRBJ1-6,CAWRDRVSYNSPLHF
TRBV5-1,-,TRBJ1-1,CASKVQGAFEAFF
TRBV19,-,TRBJ2-7,CASSIQGGLEYEQYF
TRBV3-1/TRBV3-2,-,TRBJ2-2,CASSSATGGVGELFF
TRBV11-3,few,TRBJ1-2,CASSSDRGRGSYTF